This is a list of T cell receptor beta chains from one sample in a study of OX40 agonist ivuxolimab in advanced cancers. Some clones are missing from TCRdb's copy, which holds only in-frame ones; the method was immunoSEQ multiplex PCR. This sample has 55,000 to 80,000 clones; around nine tenths occur once, and the top ten carry roughly 2%. The starting material was CD4+ or CD8+ T cells sorted from blood, obtained in a trial of the OX40 agonist ivuxolimab. The receptors derive from an adult with an advanced solid tumor such as melanoma, head and neck, liver or kidney cancer. Each CDR3 is given with its conserved first and last residue. Clone size is not always given. Where it is, it says once, few, many or a class for expanded clones.

j_gene	abundance	v_gene	CDR3aa
TRBJ2-3	.	TRBV9	CASSVWTGGPGRTDTQYF
TRBJ2-7	.	TRBV11-2	CASSLDWSSYEQYF
TRBJ2-3	few	TRBV6-1	CASSERVGANGNTQYF
TRBJ2-5	.	TRBV19	CASSLQGAGETQYF
TRBJ1-1	few	TRBV2	CASGVRLNTEAFF
TRBJ1-3	.	TRBV11-2	CASSLERNTIYF
TRBJ2-2	.	TRBV9	CASSVARGNTGELFF
TRBJ2-7	.	TRBV9	CASSVGTASYEQYF
TRBJ1-1	few	TRBV18	CASSPPAGGLNTEAFF
TRBJ2-7	.	TRBV7-2	CASSLGVSYEQYF
TRBJ2-7	.	TRBV11-2	CASSLDRQVYEQYF
TRBJ2-7	.	TRBV7-9	CASSLDIYEQYF
TRBJ2-3	.	TRBV7-3	CASSSGLRWITDTQYF
TRBJ2-5	.	TRBV6-6	CATTGLAGAKTQYF
TRBJ2-3	.	TRBV5-1	CASSFSGGTTDTQYF
TRBJ1-1	.	TRBV4-3	CASSLRVNTEAFF
TRBJ2-7	.	TRBV19	CASSSDRGIGEQYF
TRBJ2-1	once	TRBV19	CASSTSGYEQFF
TRBJ1-5	.	TRBV28	CASSSGAQPQHF
TRBJ2-1	once	TRBV9	CASSTTGGPYNEQFF
TRBJ1-2	few	TRBV5-4	CASSLEPTNYGYTF
TRBJ2-5	once	TRBV7-2	CASSLDRQYQETQYF
TRBJ2-3	.	TRBV6-1	CASSEHPRWADTQYF
TRBJ2-1	once	TRBV7-3	CASSLQRTNEQFF
TRBJ2-2	few	TRBV6-6	CASVRGGELFF
TRBJ2-7	.	TRBV5-1	CASSPGRPGQGGDEQYF
TRBJ2-7	.	TRBV7-2	CASRGKGLRSSYEQYF
TRBJ2-7	once	TRBV10-2	CASSDPGLGSYEQYF
TRBJ2-7	.	TRBV5-4	CASSSRDRREQYF
TRBJ1-3	.	TRBV2	CASSEFAPTPHTIYF
TRBJ2-2	.	TRBV18	CASSPPSLTGELFF
TRBJ1-6	.	TRBV7-9	CASSPGQQDSPLHF
TRBJ2-7	.	TRBV5-6	CASSLRFPDRVEQYF
TRBJ2-5	once	TRBV6-5	CASGGTSGQETQYF
TRBJ1-2	.	TRBV7-8	CASSSAHPDNYGYTF
TRBJ2-5	.	TRBV21-1	CASSIIRDRGPETQYF
TRBJ2-4	.	TRBV10-3	CAISEGGDRFPLQYF
TRBJ1-2	.	TRBV29-1	CSVPKLDREGSYTF
TRBJ2-5	few	TRBV5-1	CASSFGPIQGETQYF
TRBJ2-1	.	TRBV5-1	CASWGGTHQGDEQFF
TRBJ1-1	.	TRBV28	CASSLNIRRTEAFF
TRBJ1-3	.	TRBV4-3	CASSQDQGSGNTIYF
TRBJ1-1	few	TRBV19	CASSTDRDTEAFF
TRBJ1-2	.	TRBV5-6	CASSLGQLVNYGYTF
TRBJ1-5	few	TRBV4-3	CASSQDYVGNQPQHF
TRBJ2-1	.	TRBV28	CASSSGSGLRYNEQFF
TRBJ2-4	.	TRBV6-5	CASSYARNRGIQYF
TRBJ1-5	.	TRBV18	CASSPNTGGAGQPQHF